A single TCR beta chain is shown here with its context. The antigen is not known. V gave up 2 bases and J gave up 7 bases, with 11 bases separating them. The length of the CDR3 is 13 residues. Germline V gives CDR1 KGHSH, CDR2 LQKENI. Though probably carrying unrecorded immune exposures, donors were nominally healthy at sampling. This specimen comes from a study of cytomegalovirus exposure and HLA in healthy donors. Study-level findings and limits: Analysis was carried out at a later point, and it linked a missense DCLRE1C variant to TCR beta V- and J-gene trimming. In a later analysis, the majority of CMV-associated beta chains seemingly showed HLA restriction. A likely sequencing artifact accounted for one observed cluster of highly shared sequence variants.

The PCR made use of 60 Vbeta and 13 Jbeta primers. Profiling relied on immunoSEQ multiplex PCR, and the TCRdb table lists in-frame clones only, not all of them. The table includes under 200,000 clones, approximately 80% detected once. The specimen was PBMCs. This sequence joins TRBV18 and TRBJ1-1; D not certain. The source of this sequence is a man younger than 30 in good health and CMV-seropositive. The CDR3 loop reads CASSPETHSEAFF. The CDR3 nucleotides read TGTGCCAGCTCACCAGAGACACACAGTGAAGCTTTCTTT.